Each of the 3 T cell receptor beta chains below was sequenced from the same sample in a study of blood T cells in healthy people across ages (dated by TCRdb to about 2015). Library preparation employed 5' RACE. Sequencing was performed on an Illumina HiSeq 2500. A second PCR of about 6 to 11 cycles was performed with a sample-barcoded 5' primer and a J-beta primer mix. TCRdb reworked the public reads: Q25 trimming with fastp, MiXCR clone assembly, productive beta chains retained. Identical CDR3 protein sequences are pooled into one entry, listed with their most common genes and DNA. Within this sample are approximately 600,000 distinct CDR3 sequences, with 58% of them counted one time only. In total, the top ten clones hold 30% to 40% of the sample. Sequencing input: blood. The source is a man in his sixties in good health.

Comments on this clonotype: A junction boundary mismatches the germline segment, possibly from a read error. The chain employs TRBV5-1 and TRBJ2-7; 7 bases are shared with TRBD1. The last part of the DNA fits TRBJ2-5 better; the J call may be wrong. Germline CDR1 reads SGHRS; CDR2 reads YFSETQ. CDR3 size: 13 residues. CDR3 protein: CASSSDRVETQYF. CDR3 bases: TGTGCCAGCAGCTCCGACAGGGTCGAGACCCAGTACTTC.

Notes on this clonotype: At one end, the junction sequence differs from germline, possibly due to a read error. The chain uses TRBV7-2 and TRBJ2-5; 12 positions agree with TRBD2. Germline V gene data show CDR1 as SGHTA and CDR2 as FQGNSA. CDR3 length: 15 amino acids. Written as DNA, the CDR3 is TGTGCCAACAGCTTTAGGACTAGCGGGGAAGAGACCCAGTACTTC. Protein product: CANSFRTSGEETQYF. Filled out from reference TRBV7-2 and TRBJ2-5, the complete variable domain reads GAGVSQSPSNKVTEKGKDVELRCDPISGHTALYWYRQSLGQGLEFLIYFQGNSAPDKSGLPSDRFSAERTGGSVSTLTIQRTQQEDSAVYLCANSFRTSGEETQYFGPGTRLLVL.

This chain joins TRBV24-1 and TRBJ1-4, with D uncertain. Germline V gene sequence: CDR1 KGHDR, CDR2 SFDVKD. V lost 4 bases, J lost 8 bases, and 16 bases lay in between. This CDR3 is 15 amino acids long. The CDR3 bases are TGTGCCACCAGTGACCTCAGGAAGCCAAGCGAAAAACTGTTTTTT. Protein: CATSDLRKPSEKLFF.